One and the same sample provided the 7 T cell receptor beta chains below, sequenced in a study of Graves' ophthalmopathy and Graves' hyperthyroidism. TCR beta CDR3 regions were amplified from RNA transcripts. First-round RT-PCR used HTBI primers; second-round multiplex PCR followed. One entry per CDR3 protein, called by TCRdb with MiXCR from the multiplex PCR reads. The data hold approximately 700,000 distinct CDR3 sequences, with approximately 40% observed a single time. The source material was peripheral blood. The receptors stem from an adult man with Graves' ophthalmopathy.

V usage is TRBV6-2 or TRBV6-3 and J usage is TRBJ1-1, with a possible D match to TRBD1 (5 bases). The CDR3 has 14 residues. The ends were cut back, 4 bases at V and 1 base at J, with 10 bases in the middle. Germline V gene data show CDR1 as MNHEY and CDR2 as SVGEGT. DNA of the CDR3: TGTGCCAGCAGTTCTCTGGGGGGGAACACTGAAGCTTTCTTT. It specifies CASSSLGGNTEAFF.

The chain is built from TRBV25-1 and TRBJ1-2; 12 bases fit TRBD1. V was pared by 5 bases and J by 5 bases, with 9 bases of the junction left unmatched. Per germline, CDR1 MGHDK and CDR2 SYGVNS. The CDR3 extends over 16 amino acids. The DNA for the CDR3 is TGTGCCAGCAGTTTATCCGGGACAGGGGGCCGGTATGGCTACACCTTC. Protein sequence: CASSLSGTGGRYGYTF.

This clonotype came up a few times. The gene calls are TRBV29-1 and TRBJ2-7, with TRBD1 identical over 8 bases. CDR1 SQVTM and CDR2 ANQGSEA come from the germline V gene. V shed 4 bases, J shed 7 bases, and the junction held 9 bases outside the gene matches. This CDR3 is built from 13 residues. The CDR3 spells CSVGGQGAQEQYF. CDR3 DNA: TGCAGCGTTGGCGGACAGGGCGCACAGGAGCAGTACTTC.

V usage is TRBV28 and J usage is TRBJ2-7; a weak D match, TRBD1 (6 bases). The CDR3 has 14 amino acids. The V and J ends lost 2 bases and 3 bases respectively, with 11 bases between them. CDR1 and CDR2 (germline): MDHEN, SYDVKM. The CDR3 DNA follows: TGTGCCAGCAGTTTACTGGACAGACGCTACGAGCAGTACTTC. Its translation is CASSLLDRRYEQYF.

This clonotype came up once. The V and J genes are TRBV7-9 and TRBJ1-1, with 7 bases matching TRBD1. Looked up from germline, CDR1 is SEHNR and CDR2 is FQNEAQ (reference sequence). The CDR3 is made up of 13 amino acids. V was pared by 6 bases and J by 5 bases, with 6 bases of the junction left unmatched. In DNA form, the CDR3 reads TGTGCCAGCAGACTTGACAGGGTTACTGAAGCTTTCTTT. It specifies CASRLDRVTEAFF. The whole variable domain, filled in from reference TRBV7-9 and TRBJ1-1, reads DTGVSQNPRHKITKRGQNVTFRCDPISEHNRLYWYRQTLGQGPEFLTYFQNEAQLEKSRLLSDRFSAERPKGSFSTLEIQRTEQGDSAMYLCASRLDRVTEAFFGQGTRLTVV.

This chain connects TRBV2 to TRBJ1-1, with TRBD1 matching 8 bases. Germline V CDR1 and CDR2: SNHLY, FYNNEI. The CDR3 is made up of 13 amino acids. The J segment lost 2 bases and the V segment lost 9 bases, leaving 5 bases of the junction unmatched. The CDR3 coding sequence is TGTGCCAGTGCCGGGACAGGCAACACTGAAGCTTTCTTT. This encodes CASAGTGNTEAFF.

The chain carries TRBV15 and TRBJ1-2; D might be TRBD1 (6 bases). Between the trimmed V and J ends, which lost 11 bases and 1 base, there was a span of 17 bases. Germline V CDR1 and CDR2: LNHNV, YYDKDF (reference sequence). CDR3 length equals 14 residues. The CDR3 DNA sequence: TGTGCCCCCACAACACAGGGAGGTAACTATGGCTACACCTTC. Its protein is CAPTTQGGNYGYTF.